This TCR beta chain was identified in a study of identifying expanded T cells in peripheral blood. The study, taken as a whole, reports: Approximately two-week clone count variance significantly increased as total template count grew. Over about two and four weeks, about 15 and 19 clones changed, versus roughly 1.2 between replicates.

Remarks on this clone: No antigen is known for it.

Healthy donors had no documented immune events, such as infections, while sampled. Germline assignment: CDR1 SGHVS and CDR2 FNYEAQ. The CDR3 totals 15 residues. V was cut by 1 base and J by 4 bases, with 10 bases left in between. Libraries were prepared by immunoSEQ multiplex PCR; TCRdb keeps only in-frame clonotypes and omits some of them. The data contain 90,000 or so clones, more than 75% of them singletons. The sample taken for sequencing was blood. The J gene is TRBJ2-2, the V gene TRBV7-6, with D possibly TRBD2 on 6 matching bases. This clonotype originated in a person between 18 and 75 years old in good health. In DNA form, the CDR3 reads TGTGCCAGCAGCTTAGGCCCCGGGGGCACCGGGGAGCTGTTTTTT. Its protein product is CASSLGPGGTGELFF.